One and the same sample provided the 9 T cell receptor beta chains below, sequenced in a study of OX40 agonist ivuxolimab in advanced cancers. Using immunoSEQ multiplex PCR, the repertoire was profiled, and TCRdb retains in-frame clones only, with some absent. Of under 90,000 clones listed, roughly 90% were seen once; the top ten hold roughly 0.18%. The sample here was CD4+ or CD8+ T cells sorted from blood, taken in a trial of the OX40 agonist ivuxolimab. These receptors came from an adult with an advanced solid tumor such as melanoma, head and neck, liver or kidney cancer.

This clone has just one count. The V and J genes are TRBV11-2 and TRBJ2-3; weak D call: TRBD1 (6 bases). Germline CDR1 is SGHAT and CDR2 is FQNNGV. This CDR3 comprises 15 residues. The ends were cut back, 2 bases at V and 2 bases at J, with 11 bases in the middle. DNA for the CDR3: TGTGCCAGCAGCTTAACGGGACACACCACAGATACGCAGTATTTT. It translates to CASSLTGHTTDTQYF.

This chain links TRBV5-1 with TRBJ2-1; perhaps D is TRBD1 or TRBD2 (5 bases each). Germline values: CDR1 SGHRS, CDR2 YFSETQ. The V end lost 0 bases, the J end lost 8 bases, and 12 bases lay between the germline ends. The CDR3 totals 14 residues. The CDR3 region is CASSLGDPRHEQFF. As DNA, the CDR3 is TGCGCCAGCAGCTTGGGGGACCCCCGGCATGAGCAGTTCTTC.

The CDR3 loop is CASSPDRVNRVYEQYF. CDR3 nucleotide sequence: TGTGCCAGCAGCCCAGACAGGGTCAATCGGGTTTACGAGCAGTACTTC. This sequence joins TRBV7-9 and TRBJ2-7, with 7 bases that match TRBD1. V dropped 5 bases and J dropped 4; count of bases not matched to a gene: 14. Germline CDR1 SEHNR, CDR2 FQNEAQ (reference sequence). This CDR3 has 16 residues.

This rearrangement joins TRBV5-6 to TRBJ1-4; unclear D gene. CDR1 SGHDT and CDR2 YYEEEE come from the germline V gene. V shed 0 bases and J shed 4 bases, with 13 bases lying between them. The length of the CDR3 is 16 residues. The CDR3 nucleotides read TGTGCCAGCAGCTTGGTGGGCCAGATGGGTAATGAAAAACTGTTTTTT. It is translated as CASSLVGQMGNEKLFF.

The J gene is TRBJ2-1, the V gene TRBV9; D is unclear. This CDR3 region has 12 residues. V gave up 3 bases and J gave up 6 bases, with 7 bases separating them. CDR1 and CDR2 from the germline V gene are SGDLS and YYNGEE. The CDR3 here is CASSGVSNEQFF. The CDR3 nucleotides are TGTGCCAGCAGCGGGGTGAGCAATGAGCAGTTCTTC.

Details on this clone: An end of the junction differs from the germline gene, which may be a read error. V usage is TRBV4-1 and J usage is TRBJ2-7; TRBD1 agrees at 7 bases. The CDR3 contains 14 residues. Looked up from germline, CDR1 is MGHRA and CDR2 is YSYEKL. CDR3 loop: CASSQDRVTYEQYF. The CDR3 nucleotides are TGCGCCAGCAGTCAAGACAGGGTCACCTACGAGCAGTACTTC.

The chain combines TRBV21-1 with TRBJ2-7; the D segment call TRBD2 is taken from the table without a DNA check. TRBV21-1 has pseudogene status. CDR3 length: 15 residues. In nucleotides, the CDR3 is TGTGCCAGCAGCAACGTTTGGGGAGGGGCCTACGAGCAGTACTTC. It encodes CASSNVWGGAYEQYF.

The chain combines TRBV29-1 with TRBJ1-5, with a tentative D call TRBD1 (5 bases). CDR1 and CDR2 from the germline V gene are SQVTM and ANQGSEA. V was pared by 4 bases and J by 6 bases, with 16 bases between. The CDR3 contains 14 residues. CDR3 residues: CSVGGVGDRQPQHF. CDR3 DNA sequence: TGCAGCGTTGGAGGGGTCGGGGATCGTCAGCCCCAGCATTTT.

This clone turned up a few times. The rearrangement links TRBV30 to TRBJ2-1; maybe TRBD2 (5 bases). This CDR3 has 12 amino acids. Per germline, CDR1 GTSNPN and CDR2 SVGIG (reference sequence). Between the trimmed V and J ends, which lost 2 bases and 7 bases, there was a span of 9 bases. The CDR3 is CAWSKDSNEQFF. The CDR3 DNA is TGTGCCTGGAGTAAGGACTCAAATGAGCAGTTCTTC.